The clone carrying this T cell receptor (beta chain) was counted ten times or more. Antigen specificity is unknown. The sample comes from a study of regulatory T cells in long-lasting Graves disease. Whole-study results and caveats: TRBV28, TRBJ1-2 and TRBJ2-5 emerged as the favored segments in persistent disease. Clonotypes that were public and shared totalled a few thousand in persistent patients versus around 970 in new patients.

This CDR3 spans 13 amino acids. V shed 6 bases, J shed 7 bases, and the junction held 2 bases outside the gene matches. Researchers made TCR beta libraries by using iRepertoire HTBI primers and running Arm-PCR on CDR3 regions. How the authors handled the data: Across the samples, identification revealed 60 to 75 TRBV and more than twelve TRBJ segments. TCRdb processed the multiplex PCR reads anew with MiXCR; each CDR3 protein has one entry. The V and J calls were not made by the authors but by TCRdb's processing. The table includes more than 450,000 distinct CDR3 sequences, 15% to 20% detected once. This sample's time point: newly diagnosed GD, antithyroid drugs for less than 3 months. TCR sequences were obtained from RNA taken from PBMCs. These data also formed part of another study, on T cells in Graves' hyperthyroidism and ophthalmopathy. This second study says: Each diagnosis was grounded in clinical symptoms, serum thyroxine and TRAb, thyroid ultrasound, and orbital computed tomography.

The chain combines TRBV12-3 or TRBV12-4 with TRBJ2-1; 11 bases align to TRBD2. Source: peripheral blood mononuclear cells (PBMCs), taken at new diagnosis, from a patient treated with antithyroid drugs. The TCR sequence derives from a man aged 35 to 55 with Graves disease. The CDR3 DNA follows: TGTGCCAGCAGACGACTAGCGGGGAATGAGCAGTTCTTC. This gives the protein CASRRLAGNEQFF.